This T cell receptor (beta chain) stems from a study of T cell responses to AZD1222 COVID-19 vaccine. The protocol was immunoSEQ multiplex PCR, while the TCRdb copy is restricted to in-frame clones and leaves out a portion. Of around 78,000 clones in the sample, roughly 87% were seen once. General study findings and limits: A reported finding is that nearly half of spike-specific TCRs target unmutated variant regions.

CDR3 length: 16 amino acids. The V gene end was trimmed by 0 bases and the J gene end by 2 bases; junction bases not matched to a gene: 5. In germline, CDR1 is SGHTA, CDR2 FQGNSA. This clone appeared a single time. Antigen: not known. The sample consisted of peripheral blood, taken on day 0 of AZD1222 vaccination. The sequence came from an adult in good health. The chain recombines TRBV7-2 with TRBJ2-5; 8 bases fit TRBD2. CDR3: CASSLALTSGQETQYF. CDR3 DNA: TGTGCCAGCAGCTTAGCGTTAACTAGCGGACAAGAGACCCAGTACTTC.